The sample holds a few counts of the clone carrying this TCR beta chain. TCRdb independently ran MiXCR on the RT-PCR reads; one entry per CDR3 protein. The sample holds about 680,000 distinct CDR3 sequences, 13% to 15% seen once. V dropped 4 bases and J dropped 9; count of bases not matched to a gene: 10. Per the germline V gene, CDR1 is SGHDT and CDR2 is YYEEEE. The CDR3 is made up of 15 amino acids. The clonotype comes from a female donor in good health, serving as a healthy control. Sequenced sample: memory CD4+ T cells from blood. This chain links TRBV5-6 with TRBJ1-5; 10 bases are shared with TRBD1. The CDR3 is CASSRGQGQGRPQHF. As DNA, the CDR3 is TGTGCCAGCAGCCGGGGACAGGGACAGGGGAGGCCCCAGCATTTT.